This TCR beta chain derives from a study of blood T cell repertoires in COVID-19. In the original processing: From reference gene primer amplification, estimates of nucleated cell counts were derived. Repertoires were generated with immunoSEQ multiplex PCR, while TCRdb's copy carries only in-frame clones and drops some. Clone size and the V and J calls come from that table; the DNA yielded D and trimming. The sample yields 150,000 to 200,000 clones, over 70% seen once. The receptor's source is a woman aged 80 or older with active or convalescent COVID-19. The sample comprised peripheral blood.

CDR3 in DNA: TGTGCCAGCGGAGCTAGCGGGGCTCGTGTCGGGGAGCTGTTTTTT. The encoded protein is CASGASGARVGELFF. The V gene is TRBV27, the J gene TRBJ2-2, with 9 positions matching TRBD2. The CDR3 is 15 residues long. The germline V gene encodes CDR1 MNHEY and CDR2 SMNVEV (reference sequence). V dropped 8 bases and J dropped 7; count of bases not matched to a gene: 11.